This TCR beta chain was identified during a study of early T cells in non-severe SARS-CoV-2 infection. Whole-study context: Unsorted whole-blood RNA was sequenced in bulk, leaving chains unpaired.

As part of library construction, unique molecular identifiers were attached to individual cDNA molecules. One entry per CDR3 protein results from TCRdb running MiXCR on the 5' RACE reads. The sample shows around 30,000 distinct CDR3 sequences, approximately 5.3% of them seen only once. Germline V CDR1 and CDR2: DFQATT, SNEGSKA (reference sequence). The CDR3 spans 14 residues. The V end was cut by 5 bases, the J end by 1 base, with 15 bases between. This chain uses TRBV20-1 with TRBJ2-7, with D perhaps matching TRBD2 (5 bases). Specimen: whole blood. The sequence was collected from an adult who was a healthcare worker with PCR-confirmed SARS-CoV-2 infection or an uninfected control (not recorded which). CDR3 sequence reads: CSARGERSSYEQYF. The CDR3 DNA reads TGCAGTGCTCGGGGAGAAAGGTCGTCCTACGAGCAGTACTTC.